The TCR beta chain under discussion was sequenced for a study of blood T cells in healthy people across ages. A sample-barcoded 5' primer and a J-beta primer mix were used in a second PCR of roughly 7 to 11 cycles. A 12-random-nucleotide template-switch adaptor tagged each cDNA molecule. Every sample gave at least 3 million paired-end reads containing CDR3. Via MiXCR, TCRdb re-called the 5' RACE reads, giving one row per CDR3 protein. There are 1,500,000 or so distinct CDR3 sequences in the sample; about 45% occur only once, and around 4% lies in the top ten. Regarding this clonotype: Its antigen remains unidentified.

Study-wide results and caveats: PBMCs were not sorted, which prevented a conclusive comparison of naive versus antigen-experienced cells.

V lost 2 bases, J lost 7 bases, and 8 bases stayed unmatched. CDR3 size: 16 residues. The germline V gene has CDR1 MNHNY and CDR2 SVGAGI (reference sequence). The specimen sequenced was blood. The chain carries TRBV6-6 and TRBJ2-2; 9 nucleotides match TRBD2. This TCR was sampled from a woman in her late teens or twenties in good health. CDR3 in DNA: TGTGCCAGCAGTTACGGACTAGCGAGTTCTGTCGGGGAGCTGTTTTTT. Translating gives CASSYGLASSVGELFF.